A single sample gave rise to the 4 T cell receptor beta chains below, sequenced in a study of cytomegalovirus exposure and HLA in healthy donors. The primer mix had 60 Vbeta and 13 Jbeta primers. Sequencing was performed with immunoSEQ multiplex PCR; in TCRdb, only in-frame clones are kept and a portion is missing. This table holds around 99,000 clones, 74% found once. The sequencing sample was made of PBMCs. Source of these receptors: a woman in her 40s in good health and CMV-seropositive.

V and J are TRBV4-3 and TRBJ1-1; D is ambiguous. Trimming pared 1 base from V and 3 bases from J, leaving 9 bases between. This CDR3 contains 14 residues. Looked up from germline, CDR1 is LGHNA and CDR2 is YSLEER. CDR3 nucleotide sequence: TGCGCCAGCAGCCAAGCCGTCGGGGACACTGAAGCTTTCTTT. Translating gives CASSQAVGDTEAFF.

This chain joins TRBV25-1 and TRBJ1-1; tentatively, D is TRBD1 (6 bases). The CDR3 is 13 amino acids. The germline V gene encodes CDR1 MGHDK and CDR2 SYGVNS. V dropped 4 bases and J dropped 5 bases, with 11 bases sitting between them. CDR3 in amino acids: CASSVQGWTEAFF. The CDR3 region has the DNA TGTGCCAGCAGTGTACAGGGTTGGACTGAAGCTTTCTTT. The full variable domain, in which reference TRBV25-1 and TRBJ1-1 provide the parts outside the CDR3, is EADIYQTPRYLVIGTGKKITLECSQTMGHDKMYWYQQDPGMELHLIHYSYGVNSTEKGDLSSESTVSRIRTEHFPLTLESARPSHTSQYLCASSVQGWTEAFFGQGTRLTVV.

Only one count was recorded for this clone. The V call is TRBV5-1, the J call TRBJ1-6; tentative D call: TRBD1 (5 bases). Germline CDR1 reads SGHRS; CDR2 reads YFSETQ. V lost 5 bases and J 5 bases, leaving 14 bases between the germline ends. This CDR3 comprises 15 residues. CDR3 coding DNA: TGCGCCAGCAGAGAAACTGGGGGGGATAATTCACCCCTCCACTTT. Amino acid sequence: CASRETGGDNSPLHF.

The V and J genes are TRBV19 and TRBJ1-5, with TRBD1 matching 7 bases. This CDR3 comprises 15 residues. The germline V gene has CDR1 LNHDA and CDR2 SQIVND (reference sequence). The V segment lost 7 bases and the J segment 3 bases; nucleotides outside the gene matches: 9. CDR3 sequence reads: CASKATGADNQPQHF. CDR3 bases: TGTGCCAGTAAAGCAACAGGGGCGGACAATCAGCCCCAGCATTTT.